This T cell receptor beta chain was recovered during a study of blood T cells in healthy people across ages. Whole-study context: The template switching approach captured approximately one barcoded beta molecule for every two T cells.

The table lists this clonotype with a few counts. A sample-barcoded 5' primer and a J-beta primer mix were used in a second PCR of roughly 6 to 11 cycles. TCRdb ran MiXCR on the 5' RACE reads and lists one entry per CDR3 protein. The sample has over a million distinct CDR3 sequences; around 27% are singletons. The authors extracted at least 6 micrograms of total RNA per sample. The CDR3 runs to 16 residues. CDR1 is SGHAT and CDR2 is FQNNGV in the germline V gene. These data are also associated with another study on T cells of mothers and their children.

The chain recombines TRBV11-2 with TRBJ2-5; D unresolved. TRBJ2-7 matches the DNA end more closely, so the J call is doubtful. The sequence was obtained from a girl aged 2 to 10 in good health. The specimen was blood. CDR3 in DNA: TGTGCCAGCAGCTTAGATAGGGTGACATACTCCTACGAGCAGTACTTC. As protein: CASSLDRVTYSYEQYF.